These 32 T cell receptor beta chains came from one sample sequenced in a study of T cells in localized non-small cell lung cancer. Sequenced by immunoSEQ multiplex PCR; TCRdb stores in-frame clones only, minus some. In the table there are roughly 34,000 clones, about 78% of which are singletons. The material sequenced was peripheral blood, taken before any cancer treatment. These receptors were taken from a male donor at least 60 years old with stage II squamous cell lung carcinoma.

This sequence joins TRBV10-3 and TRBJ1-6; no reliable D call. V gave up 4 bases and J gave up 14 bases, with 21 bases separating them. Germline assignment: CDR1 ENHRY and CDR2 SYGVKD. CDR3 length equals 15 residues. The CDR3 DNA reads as TGTGCCATCAGTGGAGGATACCTTCCCCGATCCACCCTCCACTTT. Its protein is CAISGGYLPRSTLHF.

The CDR3 DNA reads TGTGCCAGCAGTTACTTGTCCGGGAATCAGCCCCAGCATTTT. It codes for CASSYLSGNQPQHF. The chain recombines TRBV6-9 with TRBJ1-5, with D unclear. Deletions cut 3 bases from V and 4 bases from J, with 10 bases between. The germline gives CDR1 MNHGY, CDR2 SVAAGI. The CDR3 has 14 residues.

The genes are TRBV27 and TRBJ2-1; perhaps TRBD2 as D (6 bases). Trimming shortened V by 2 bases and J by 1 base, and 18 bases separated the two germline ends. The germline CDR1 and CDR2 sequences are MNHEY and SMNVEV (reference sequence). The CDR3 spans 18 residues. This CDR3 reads CASSLTVWRGQSYNEQFF. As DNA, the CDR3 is TGTGCCAGCAGTTTAACCGTCTGGCGGGGCCAATCCTACAATGAGCAGTTCTTC.

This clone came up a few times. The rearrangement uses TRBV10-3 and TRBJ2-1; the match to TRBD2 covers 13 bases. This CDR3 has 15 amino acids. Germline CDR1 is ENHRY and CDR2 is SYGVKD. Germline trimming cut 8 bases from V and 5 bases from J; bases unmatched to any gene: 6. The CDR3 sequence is CAIQGGTSGNNEQFF. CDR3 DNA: TGTGCCATCCAAGGTGGGACTAGCGGGAACAATGAGCAGTTCTTC.

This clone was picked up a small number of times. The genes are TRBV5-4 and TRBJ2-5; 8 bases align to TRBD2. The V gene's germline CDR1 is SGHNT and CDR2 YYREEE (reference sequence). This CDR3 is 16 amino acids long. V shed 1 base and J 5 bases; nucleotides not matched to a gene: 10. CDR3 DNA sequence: TGTGCCAGCAGCTTGTATTTAAGCGGGAGCGGGGAGACCCAGTACTTC. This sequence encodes CASSLYLSGSGETQYF.

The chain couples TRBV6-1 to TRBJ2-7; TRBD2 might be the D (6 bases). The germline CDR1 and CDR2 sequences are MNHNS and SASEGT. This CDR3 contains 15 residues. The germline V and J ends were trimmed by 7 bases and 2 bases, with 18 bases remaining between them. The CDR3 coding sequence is TGTGCCAGCACGAGGGCGGGAACCACGGCCTACGAGCAGTACTTC. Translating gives CASTRAGTTAYEQYF.

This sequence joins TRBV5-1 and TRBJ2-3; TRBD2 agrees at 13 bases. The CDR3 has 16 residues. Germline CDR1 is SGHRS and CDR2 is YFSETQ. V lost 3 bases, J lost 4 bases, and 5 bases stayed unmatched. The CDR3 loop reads CASSSLTSGGADTQYF. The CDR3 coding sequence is TGCGCCAGCAGCTCCCTAACTAGCGGGGGGGCAGATACGCAGTATTTT.

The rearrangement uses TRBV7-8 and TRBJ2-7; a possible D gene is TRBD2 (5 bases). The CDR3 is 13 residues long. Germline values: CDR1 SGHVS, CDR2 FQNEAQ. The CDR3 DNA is TGTGCTTCCCGAGGCACGGGGACCTACGAGCAGTACTTC. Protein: CASRGTGTYEQYF.

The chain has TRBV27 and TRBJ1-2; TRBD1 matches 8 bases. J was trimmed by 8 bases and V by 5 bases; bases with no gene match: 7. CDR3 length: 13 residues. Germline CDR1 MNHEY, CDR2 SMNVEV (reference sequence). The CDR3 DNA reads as TGTGCCAGCAGTCCCGTGACAGGGGACGGCTACACCTTC. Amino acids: CASSPVTGDGYTF.

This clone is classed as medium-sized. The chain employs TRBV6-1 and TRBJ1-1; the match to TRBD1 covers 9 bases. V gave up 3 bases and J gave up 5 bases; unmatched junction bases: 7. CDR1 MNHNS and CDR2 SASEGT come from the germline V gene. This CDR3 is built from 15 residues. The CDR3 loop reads CASSDSQGAITEAFF. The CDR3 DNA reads TGTGCCAGCAGTGACTCACAGGGGGCTATAACTGAAGCTTTCTTT.

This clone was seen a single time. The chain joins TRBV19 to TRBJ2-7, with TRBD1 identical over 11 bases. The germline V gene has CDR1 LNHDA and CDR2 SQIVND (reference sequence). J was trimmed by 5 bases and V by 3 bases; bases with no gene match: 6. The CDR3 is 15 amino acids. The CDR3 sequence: CASSITGTGGNEQYF. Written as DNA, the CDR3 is TGTGCCAGTAGTATTACCGGGACAGGGGGTAACGAGCAGTACTTC.

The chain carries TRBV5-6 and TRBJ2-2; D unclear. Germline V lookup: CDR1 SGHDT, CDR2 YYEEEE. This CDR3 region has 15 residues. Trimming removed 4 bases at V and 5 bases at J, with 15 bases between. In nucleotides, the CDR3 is TGTGCCAGCAGCCTTTCCCGAATACGTACCGGGGAGCTGTTTTTT. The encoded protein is CASSLSRIRTGELFF.

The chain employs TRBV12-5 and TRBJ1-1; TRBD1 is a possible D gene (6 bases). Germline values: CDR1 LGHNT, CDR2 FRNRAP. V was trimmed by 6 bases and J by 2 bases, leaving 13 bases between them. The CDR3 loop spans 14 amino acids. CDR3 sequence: CASGNRELNTEAFF. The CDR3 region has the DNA TGTGCTAGTGGGAACAGGGAACTTAACACTGAAGCTTTCTTT.

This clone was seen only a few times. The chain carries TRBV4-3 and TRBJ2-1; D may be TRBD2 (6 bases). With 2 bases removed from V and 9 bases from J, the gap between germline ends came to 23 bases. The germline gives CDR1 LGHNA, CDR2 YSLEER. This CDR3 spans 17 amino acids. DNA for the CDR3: TGCGCCAGCAGCCAAAGCTATGGCGGGACCATGGCGCCTGAGCAGTTCTTC. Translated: CASSQSYGGTMAPEQFF.

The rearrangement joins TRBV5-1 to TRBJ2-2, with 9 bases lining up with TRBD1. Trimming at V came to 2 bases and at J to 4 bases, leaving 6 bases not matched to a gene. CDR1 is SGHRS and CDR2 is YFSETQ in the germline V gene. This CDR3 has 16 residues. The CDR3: CASSLLGQGGTGELFF. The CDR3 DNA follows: TGCGCCAGCAGCTTACTGGGACAGGGAGGCACCGGGGAGCTGTTTTTT.

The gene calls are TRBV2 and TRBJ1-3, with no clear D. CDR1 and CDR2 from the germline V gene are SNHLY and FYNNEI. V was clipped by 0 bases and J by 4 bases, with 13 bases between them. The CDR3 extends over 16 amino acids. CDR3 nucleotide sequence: TGTGCCAGCAGTGAAGCGCTTCCAGGTACAGGAAACACCATATATTTT. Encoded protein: CASSEALPGTGNTIYF.

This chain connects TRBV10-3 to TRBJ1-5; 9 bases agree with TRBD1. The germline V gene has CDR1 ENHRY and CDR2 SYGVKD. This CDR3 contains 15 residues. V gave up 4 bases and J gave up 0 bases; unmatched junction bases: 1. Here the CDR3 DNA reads TGTGCCATCAGTGGGGGACAGGGTAGCAATCAGCCCCAGCATTTT. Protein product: CAISGGQGSNQPQHF.

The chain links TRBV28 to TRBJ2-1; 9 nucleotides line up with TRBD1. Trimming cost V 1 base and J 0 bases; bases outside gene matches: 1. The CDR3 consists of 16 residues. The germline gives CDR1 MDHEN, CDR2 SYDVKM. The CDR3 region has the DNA TGTGCCAGCAGTTTATTGACAGGGGGCTCCTACAATGAGCAGTTCTTC. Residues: CASSLLTGGSYNEQFF.

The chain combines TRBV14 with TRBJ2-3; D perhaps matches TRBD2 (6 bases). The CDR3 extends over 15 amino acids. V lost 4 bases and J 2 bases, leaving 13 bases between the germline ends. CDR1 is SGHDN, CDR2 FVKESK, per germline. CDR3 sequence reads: CASSPTRSNTDTQYF. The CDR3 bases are TGTGCCAGCAGCCCGACTAGGTCCAACACAGATACGCAGTATTTT. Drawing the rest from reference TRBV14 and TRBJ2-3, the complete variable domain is EAGVTQFPSHSVIEKGQTVTLRCDPISGHDNLYWYRRVMGKEIKFLLHFVKESKQDESGMPNNRFLAERTGGTYSTLKVQPAELEDSGVYFCASSPTRSNTDTQYFGPGTRLTVL.

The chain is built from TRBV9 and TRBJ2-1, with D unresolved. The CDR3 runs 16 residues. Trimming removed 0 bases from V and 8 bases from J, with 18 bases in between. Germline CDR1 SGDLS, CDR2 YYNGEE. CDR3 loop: CASSVVTNAEMDEQFF. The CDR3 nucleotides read TGTGCCAGCAGCGTAGTAACCAACGCCGAGATGGATGAGCAGTTCTTC.

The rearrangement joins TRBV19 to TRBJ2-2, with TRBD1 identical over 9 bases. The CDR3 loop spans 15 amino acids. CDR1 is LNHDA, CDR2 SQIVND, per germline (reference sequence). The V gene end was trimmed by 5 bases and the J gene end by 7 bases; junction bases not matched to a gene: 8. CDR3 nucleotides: TGTGCCAGTAGTGCTGGACAGGGGTTCGGCGGGGAGCTGTTTTTT. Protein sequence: CASSAGQGFGGELFF.

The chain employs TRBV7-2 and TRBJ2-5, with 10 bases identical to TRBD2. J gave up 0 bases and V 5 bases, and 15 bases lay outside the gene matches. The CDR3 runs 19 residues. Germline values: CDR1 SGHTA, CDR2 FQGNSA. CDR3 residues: CASSPRTSGILAYQETQYF. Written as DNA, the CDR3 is TGTGCCAGCAGCCCCCGAACTAGCGGGATTCTGGCGTACCAAGAGACCCAGTACTTC.

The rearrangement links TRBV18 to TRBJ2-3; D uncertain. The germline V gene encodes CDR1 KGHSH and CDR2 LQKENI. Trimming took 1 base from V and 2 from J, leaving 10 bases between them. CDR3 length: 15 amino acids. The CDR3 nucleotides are TGTGCCAGCTCACCACTGGCCCATACCACAGATACGCAGTATTTT. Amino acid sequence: CASSPLAHTTDTQYF.

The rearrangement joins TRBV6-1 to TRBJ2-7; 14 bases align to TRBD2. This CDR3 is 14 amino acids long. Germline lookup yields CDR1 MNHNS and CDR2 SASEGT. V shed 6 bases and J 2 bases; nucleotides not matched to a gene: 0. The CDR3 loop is CASRTSGGAYEQYF. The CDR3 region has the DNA TGTGCCAGCAGGACTAGCGGGGGGGCCTACGAGCAGTACTTC.

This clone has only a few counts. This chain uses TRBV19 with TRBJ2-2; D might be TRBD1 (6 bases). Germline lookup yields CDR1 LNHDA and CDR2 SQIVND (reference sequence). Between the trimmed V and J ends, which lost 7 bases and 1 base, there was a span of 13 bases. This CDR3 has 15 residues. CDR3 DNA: TGTGCCAGTAAACTACCGGGACAGAACACCGGGGAGCTGTTTTTT. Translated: CASKLPGQNTGELFF.

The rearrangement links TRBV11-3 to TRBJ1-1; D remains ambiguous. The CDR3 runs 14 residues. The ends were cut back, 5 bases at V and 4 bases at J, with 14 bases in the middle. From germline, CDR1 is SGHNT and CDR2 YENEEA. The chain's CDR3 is CASSHFPHRTEAFF. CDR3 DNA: TGTGCCAGCAGCCATTTCCCCCATCGCACTGAAGCTTTCTTT.

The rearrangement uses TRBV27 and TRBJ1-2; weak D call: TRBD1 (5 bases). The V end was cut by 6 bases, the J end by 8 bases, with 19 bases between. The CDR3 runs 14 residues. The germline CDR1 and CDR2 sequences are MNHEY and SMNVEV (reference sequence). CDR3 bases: TGTGCCAGCAGCCCCAGGTCACAGGTGGGGGGCTACACCTTC. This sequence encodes CASSPRSQVGGYTF.

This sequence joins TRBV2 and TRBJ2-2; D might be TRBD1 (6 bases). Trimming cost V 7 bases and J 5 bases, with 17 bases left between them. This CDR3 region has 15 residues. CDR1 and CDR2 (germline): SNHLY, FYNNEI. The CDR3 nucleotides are TGTGCCAGCACCGAAGGGGGAAGAGGTACCGGGGAGCTGTTTTTT. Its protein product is CASTEGGRGTGELFF.

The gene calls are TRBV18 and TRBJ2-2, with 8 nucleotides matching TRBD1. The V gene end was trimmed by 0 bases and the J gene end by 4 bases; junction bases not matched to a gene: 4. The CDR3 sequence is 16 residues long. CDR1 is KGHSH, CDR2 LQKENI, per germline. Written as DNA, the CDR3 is TGTGCCAGCTCACCACCGAGGGACAGGCTCACCGGGGAGCTGTTTTTT. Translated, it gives CASSPPRDRLTGELFF.

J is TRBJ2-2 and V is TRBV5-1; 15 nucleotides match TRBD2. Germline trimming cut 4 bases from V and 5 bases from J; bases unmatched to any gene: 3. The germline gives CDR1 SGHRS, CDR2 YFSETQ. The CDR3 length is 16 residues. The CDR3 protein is CASSEGLAGGTGELFF. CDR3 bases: TGCGCCAGCAGCGAGGGACTAGCGGGAGGTACCGGGGAGCTGTTTTTT.

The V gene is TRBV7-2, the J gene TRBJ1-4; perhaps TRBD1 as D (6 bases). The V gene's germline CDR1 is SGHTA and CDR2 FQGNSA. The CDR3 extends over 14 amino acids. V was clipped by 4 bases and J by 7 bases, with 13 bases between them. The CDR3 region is CASSWGPRGEKLFF. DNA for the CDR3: TGTGCCAGCAGCTGGGGGCCAAGGGGTGAAAAACTGTTTTTT.

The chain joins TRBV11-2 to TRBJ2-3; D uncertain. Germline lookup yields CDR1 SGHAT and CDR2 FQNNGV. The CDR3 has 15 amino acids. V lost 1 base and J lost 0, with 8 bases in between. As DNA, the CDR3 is TGTGCCAGCAGCTTAGGGGGATCTAGCACAGATACGCAGTATTTT. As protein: CASSLGGSSTDTQYF. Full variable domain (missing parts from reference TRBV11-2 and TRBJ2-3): EAGVAQSPRYKIIEKRQSVAFWCNPISGHATLYWYQQILGQGPKLLIQFQNNGVVDDSQLPKDRFSAERLKGVDSTLKIQPAKLEDSAVYLCASSLGGSSTDTQYFGPGTRLTVL.